Detailed here is one T cell receptor (beta chain). Antigen specificity is unknown. The data were obtained in a study of cytomegalovirus exposure and HLA in healthy donors. General observations from the study: Clonal expansion, a later analysis showed, was greater in HLA-associated TCR beta chains than in equally common others. TRBV6-2, TRBV6-3 and some other V segments were excluded as indistinguishable.

The V and J ends lost 1 base and 6 bases, in that order; junction bases with no gene match: 2. The V gene's germline CDR1 is SQVTM and CDR2 ANQGSEA. The length of the CDR3 is 13 residues. PCR used 60 Vbeta primers and 13 Jbeta primers. The protocol was immunoSEQ multiplex PCR, while the TCRdb copy is restricted to in-frame clones and leaves out a portion. The sample consists of 130,000 or so clones, roughly 66% of them appearing once. The chain combines TRBV29-1 with TRBJ2-1; 8 bases are shared with TRBD2. The sequence was collected from a woman aged 55-70 years in good health and CMV-seronegative. The specimen was PBMCs. CDR3 nucleotide sequence: TGCAGCGTTGAAGGCCTAGCGGGCAATGAGCAGTTCTTC. Amino acid sequence: CSVEGLAGNEQFF.